These 21 T cell receptor beta chains were sequenced from one sample in a study of CD8+CD57+ T cells in acquired aplastic anemia. Genomic DNA, serving as template, underwent TCR beta VDJ and CDR3 profiling. MiXCR, run by TCRdb on the reads, gives a single entry per CDR3 protein. Of hundreds of thousands of distinct CDR3 sequences in the sample, roughly half are singletons; the top ten hold around 8%. The specimen sequenced was sorted CD4+, CD8+, or CD8+CD57+ T cells (not recorded which) from PBMCs. The source of these receptors is a human donor with severe aplastic anemia or a healthy control (not recorded which).

The gene calls are TRBV24-1 and TRBJ1-5; a weak D match, TRBD1 (5 bases). Germline assignment: CDR1 KGHDR and CDR2 SFDVKD. This CDR3 has 14 amino acids. The V end was cut by 3 bases, the J end by 5 bases, with 10 bases between. The CDR3 is CATSDPGFDQPQHF. CDR3 nucleotides: TGTGCCACCAGTGATCCAGGGTTTGATCAGCCCCAGCATTTT.

This clonotype was counted many times. This chain uses TRBV29-1 with TRBJ2-7; perhaps TRBD2 as D (6 bases). The V gene's germline CDR1 is SQVTM and CDR2 ANQGSEA. CDR3 size: 15 residues. V lost 1 base and J 3 bases, leaving 16 bases between the germline ends. The CDR3 DNA reads TGCAGCGTTGAAGCTCCCGCCGGGGGTCTCTACGAGCAGTACTTC. Residues: CSVEAPAGGLYEQYF.

This clonotype was observed at least ten times. The chain has TRBV10-3 and TRBJ2-3, with 13 positions matching TRBD2. This CDR3 region has 16 residues. Per germline, CDR1 ENHRY and CDR2 SYGVKD. Losses at the gene ends were 4 bases for V and 0 bases for J; bases not matched to a gene: 1. CDR3 sequence (DNA): TGTGCCATCAGTGGGACTAGCGGGGGAAGCACAGATACGCAGTATTTT. This translates into CAISGTSGGSTDTQYF.

The chain employs TRBV28 and TRBJ1-5; 8 bases line up with TRBD1. With V trimmed by 4 bases and J by 1 base, 6 bases remained unmatched. Germline V gene data show CDR1 as MDHEN and CDR2 as SYDVKM. The CDR3 runs 16 residues. The CDR3, as DNA: TGTGCCAGCAGTTCCCATGGACAGGGAAGCAATCAGCCCCAGCATTTT. This codes for CASSSHGQGSNQPQHF. The whole variable domain, remainder taken from reference TRBV28 and TRBJ1-5, is DVKVTQSSRYLVKRTGEKVFLECVQDMDHENMFWYRQDPGLGLRLIYFSYDVKMKEKGDIPEGYSVSREKKERFSLILESASTNQTSMYLCASSSHGQGSNQPQHFGDGTRLSIL.

The genes are TRBV5-5 and TRBJ2-5; 8 positions match TRBD2. Germline V lookup: CDR1 SGHKS, CDR2 YYEKEE (reference sequence). V was pared by 6 bases and J by 3 bases, with 13 bases of the junction left unmatched. The CDR3 totals 16 residues. The CDR3 DNA reads TGTGCCAGCACCTCCGAGGATAGCGGGACCAAAGAGACCCAGTACTTC. It codes for CASTSEDSGTKETQYF.

This clonotype came up once. This sequence joins TRBV10-3 and TRBJ1-4; no definite D call. Trimming stripped 4 bases from V and 13 bases from J, with 13 bases between. Looked up from germline, CDR1 is ENHRY and CDR2 is SYGVKD. The CDR3 has 12 residues. The CDR3 DNA reads as TGTGCCATCAGTGGTATGGCAGTCGGACTGTTTTTT. Residues: CAISGMAVGLFF.

The V gene is TRBV20-1, the J gene TRBJ2-1; D not resolved. Germline V gives CDR1 DFQATT, CDR2 SNEGSKA (reference sequence). Trimming shortened V by 1 base and J by 6 bases, and 7 bases separated the two germline ends. The CDR3 runs to 12 residues. DNA of the CDR3: TGCAGTGCTAGAGGACTGGGCAATGAGCAGTTCTTC. Translation: CSARGLGNEQFF.

This clonotype was seen at least ten times. V is TRBV12-5 and J is TRBJ2-3, with 9 positions matching TRBD1. The CDR3 contains 18 residues. V shed 0 bases and J 3 bases; nucleotides not matched to a gene: 10. Germline V gene lookup returns CDR1 LGHNT and CDR2 FRNRAP. Here the CDR3 DNA reads TGTGCTAGTGGTTTGGTCCTAGGACAGGGGTTGGTAACAGATACGCAGTATTTT. Protein sequence: CASGLVLGQGLVTDTQYF.

This chain connects TRBV5-6 to TRBJ2-7; 10 nucleotides agree with TRBD1. CDR3 length equals 14 residues. V shed 7 bases, J shed 3 bases, and the junction held 7 bases outside the gene matches. Germline V gene data show CDR1 as SGHDT and CDR2 as YYEEEE. The CDR3 sequence is CASRDRGRNYEQYF. The CDR3 DNA reads TGTGCCAGCCGAGACAGGGGGCGCAACTACGAGCAGTACTTC.

This clonotype turned up a few times. The chain has TRBV6-2 or TRBV6-3 and TRBJ1-5; TRBD1 matches at 10 bases. V was pared by 2 bases and J by 4 bases, with 5 bases of the junction left unmatched. Germline assignment: CDR1 MNHEY and CDR2 SVGEGT. CDR3 length: 16 residues. Here the CDR3 DNA reads TGTGCCAGCAGTTACGGGGGACAGGGGTGGAATCAGCCCCAGCATTTT. This translates into CASSYGGQGWNQPQHF.

This chain uses TRBV7-2 with TRBJ2-5; 9 bases match TRBD2. After removal of 8 bases from V and 5 bases from J, the junction contained 9 bases not matched to a gene. Germline CDR1 is SGHTA and CDR2 is FQGNSA. CDR3 length: 14 amino acids. The CDR3 sequence is CASRGAGGQETQYF. CDR3 in DNA: TGTGCCAGCCGGGGGGCGGGGGGGCAGGAGACCCAGTACTTC.

The rearrangement joins TRBV12-3 or TRBV12-4 to TRBJ2-3; 7 nucleotides align to TRBD1. The V and J ends lost 6 bases and 8 bases, in that order; junction bases with no gene match: 17. The CDR3 has 16 residues. Here the CDR3 DNA reads TGTGCCAGCAGCCTGACAGGGAAGGCGCCTCACACTACGCAGTATTTT. This codes for CASSLTGKAPHTTQYF.

V and J are TRBV20-1 and TRBJ2-3, with D perhaps assigned TRBD1 or TRBD2 (6 bases each). Trimming stripped 6 bases from V and 4 bases from J, with 11 bases between. CDR3 size: 12 residues. Germline loops: CDR1 DFQATT, CDR2 SNEGSKA (reference sequence). CDR3 DNA sequence: TGCAGTGCCGGGGGCGGCGCAGATACGCAGTATTTT. It translates to CSAGGGADTQYF.

The chain uses TRBV19 and TRBJ2-7, with 9 bases that match TRBD1. Germline V gene data show CDR1 as LNHDA and CDR2 as SQIVND (reference sequence). This CDR3 region has 14 residues. After removal of 5 bases from V and 2 bases from J, the junction contained 4 bases not matched to a gene. The CDR3 DNA follows: TGTGCCAGTAGTGAGACAGGGGGAACCTACGAGCAGTACTTC. It specifies CASSETGGTYEQYF. Looking up the rest from reference TRBV19 and TRBJ2-7 gives the full variable domain: DGGITQSPKYLFRKEGQNVTLSCEQNLNHDAMYWYRQDPGQGLRLIYYSQIVNDFQKGDIAEGYSVSREKKESFPLTVTSAQKNPTAFYLCASSETGGTYEQYFGPGTRLTVT.

Of note for this clonotype: The junction departs from the called germline gene at one end, perhaps through a read error. J is TRBJ2-1 and V is TRBV10-3, with a possible D match to TRBD1 (6 bases). The CDR3 has 15 amino acids. Germline V gene lookup returns CDR1 ENHRY and CDR2 SYGVKD. CDR3 region: CATQGGADIYNEQLF. CDR3 bases: TGTGCCACCCAAGGGGGTGCGGACATCTACAATGAGCAGCTCTTC.

V usage is TRBV29-1 and J usage is TRBJ2-1; 7 bases are a match to TRBD2. CDR1 is SQVTM, CDR2 ANQGSEA, per germline. The CDR3 runs to 13 residues. Losses at the gene ends were 0 bases for V and 8 bases for J; bases not matched to a gene: 4. The CDR3 region is CSVEDPAGYEQFF. The CDR3 DNA sequence: TGCAGCGTTGAAGACCCAGCGGGGTATGAGCAGTTCTTC.

The rearrangement joins TRBV9 to TRBJ2-5, with D perhaps matching TRBD2 (5 bases). V lost 6 bases and J lost 2, with 14 bases in between. CDR1 SGDLS and CDR2 YYNGEE come from the germline V gene. The CDR3 has 14 residues. The CDR3 nucleotides are TGTGCCAGCAACCCTGGAGGCAGACAAGAGACCCAGTACTTC. As protein: CASNPGGRQETQYF.

This clonotype was detected only a few times. This chain joins TRBV6-2 or TRBV6-3 and TRBJ1-2; no reliable D call. Per the germline V gene, CDR1 is MNHEY and CDR2 is SVGEGT. V lost 10 bases, J lost 0 bases, and 15 bases lay in between. CDR3 length: 14 amino acids. CDR3 loop: CATWPYIANYGYTF. The CDR3 coding sequence is TGTGCCACTTGGCCCTACATTGCTAACTATGGCTACACCTTC.

The sample holds one count of this clonotype. V and J are TRBV7-9 and TRBJ1-2; no firm D call. Germline assignment: CDR1 SEHNR and CDR2 FQNEAQ (reference sequence). The V end was cut by 0 bases, the J end by 8 bases, with 10 bases between. The CDR3 totals 13 residues. The CDR3 loop reads CASSLAEKPGYTF. CDR3 nucleotide sequence: TGTGCCAGCAGCTTAGCGGAAAAACCAGGCTACACCTTC.

The chain has TRBV9 and TRBJ2-3, with TRBD2 matching 12 bases. The germline V gene has CDR1 SGDLS and CDR2 YYNGEE. The J segment lost 4 bases and the V segment lost 1 base, leaving 4 bases of the junction unmatched. This CDR3 is 16 amino acids long. The CDR3 sequence is CASSVRTSGEADTQYF. DNA of the CDR3: TGTGCCAGCAGCGTAAGGACTAGCGGGGAGGCAGATACGCAGTATTTT.

Many counts were recorded for this clonotype. The chain carries TRBV7-3 and TRBJ2-3, with a possible D match to TRBD2 (5 bases). V gave up 2 bases and J gave up 2 bases, with 11 bases separating them. Germline CDR1 and CDR2: SGHTA and FQGTGA. The CDR3 spans 15 residues. The CDR3 region has the DNA TGTGCCAGCAGCTTATTGTCCGACTACACAGATACGCAGTATTTT. Its translation: CASSLLSDYTDTQYF.